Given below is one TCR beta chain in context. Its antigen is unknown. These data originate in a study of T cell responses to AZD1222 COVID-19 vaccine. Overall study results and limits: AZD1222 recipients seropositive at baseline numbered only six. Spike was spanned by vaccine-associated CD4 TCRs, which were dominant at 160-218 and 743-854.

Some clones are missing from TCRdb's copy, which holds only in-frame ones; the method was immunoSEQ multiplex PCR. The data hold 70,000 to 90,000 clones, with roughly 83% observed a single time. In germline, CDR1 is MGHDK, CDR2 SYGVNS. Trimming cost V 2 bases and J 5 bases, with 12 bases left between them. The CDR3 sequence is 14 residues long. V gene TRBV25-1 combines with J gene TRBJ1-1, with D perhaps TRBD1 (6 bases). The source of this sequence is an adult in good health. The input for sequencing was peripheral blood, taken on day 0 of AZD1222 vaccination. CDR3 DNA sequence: TGTGCCAGCAGTGAAGTCGGGGGCTGGACTGAAGCTTTCTTT. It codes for CASSEVGGWTEAFF.